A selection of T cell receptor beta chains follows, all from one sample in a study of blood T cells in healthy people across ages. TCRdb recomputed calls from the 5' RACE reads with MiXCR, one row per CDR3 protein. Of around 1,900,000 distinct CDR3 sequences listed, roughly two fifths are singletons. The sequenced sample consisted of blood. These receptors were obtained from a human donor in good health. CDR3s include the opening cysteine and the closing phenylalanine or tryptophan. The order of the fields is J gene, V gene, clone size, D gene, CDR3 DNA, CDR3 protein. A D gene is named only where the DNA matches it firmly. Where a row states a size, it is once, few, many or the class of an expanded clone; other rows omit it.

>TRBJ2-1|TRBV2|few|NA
TGTGCCAGCAGTGAAAAGTCTCCCGCCTACAATGAGCAGTTCTTC
CASSEKSPAYNEQFF
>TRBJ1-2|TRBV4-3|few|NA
TGCGCCAGCAGCCATTACAGCAACTATGGCTACACCTTC
CASSHYSNYGYTF
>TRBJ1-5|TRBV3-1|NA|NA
TGTGCCAGCAGCCAAGAGGTAAGAGGTCAGCCCCAGCATTTT
CASSQEVRGQPQHF
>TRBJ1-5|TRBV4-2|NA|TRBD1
TGTGCCAGCAGCCTGAATGGACAGGGAGGTCAGCCCCAGCATTTT
CASSLNGQGGQPQHF
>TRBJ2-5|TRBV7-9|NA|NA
TGTGCCAGCAGCTTACCGACAGGCCAAGAGACCCAGTACTTC
CASSLPTGQETQYF
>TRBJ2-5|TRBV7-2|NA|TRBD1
TGTGCCAGCAGCTTAAACCAACAGGGGGCTTGGGAGACCCAGTACTTC
CASSLNQQGAWETQYF
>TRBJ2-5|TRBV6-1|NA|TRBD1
TGTGCCAGCAGTGAACCCGGACAGGGACAAGAGACCCAGTACTTC
CASSEPGQGQETQYF
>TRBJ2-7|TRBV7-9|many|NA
TGTGCCAGCAGCCAACAGGGTTACGAGCAGTACTTC
CASSQQGYEQYF
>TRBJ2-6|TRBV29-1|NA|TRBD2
TGCAGCGTTGTCACTAGCGGGGGGGTAGCTGGGGCCAACGTCCTGACTTTC
CSVVTSGGVAGANVLTF
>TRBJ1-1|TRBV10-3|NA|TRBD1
TGTGCCATCAGTGAACCGGGACAGGGTACAAGGGACACTGAAGCTTTCTTT
CAISEPGQGTRDTEAFF
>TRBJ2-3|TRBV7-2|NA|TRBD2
TGTGCCAGCAGCTCTCGGACTAGCGAGGGGCGTTACACAGATACGCAGTATTTT
CASSSRTSEGRYTDTQYF
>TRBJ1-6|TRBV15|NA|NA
TGTGCCACCAGCAGAAGGGAGGGGGGGAACTCACCCCTCCACTTT
CATSRREGGNSPLHF
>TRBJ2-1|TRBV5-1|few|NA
TGCGCCGGCAGCCCGATCCCCCGGGATGAGCAGTTCTTC
CAGSPIPRDEQFF
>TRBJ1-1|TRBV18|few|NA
TGTGCCAGTCGTTTCAACGGGCTACCGAACACTGAAGCTTTCTTT
CASRFNGLPNTEAFF
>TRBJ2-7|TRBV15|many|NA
TGTGCCACCAGCAGAGGAGGGACCTCCTACGAGCAGTACTTC
CATSRGGTSYEQYF
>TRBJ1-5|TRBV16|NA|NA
TGTGCCTGCAGCCAGGTGGGGGGTGATCAGCCCCAGCATTTT
CACSQVGGDQPQHF
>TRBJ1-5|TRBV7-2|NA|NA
TGTGCCAGCAGCCCCCGCGTGGGCGGTAATCAGCCCCAGCATTTT
CASSPRVGGNQPQHF
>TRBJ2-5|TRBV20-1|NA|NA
TGCAGTGCTAGAGTGTGGCGCAGGGCCGCCCCGCACCAAGAGACCCAGTACTTC
CSARVWRRAAPHQETQYF
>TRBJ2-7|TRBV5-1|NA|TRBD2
TGCGCCAGCAGCCAAGCCGGACTAGCGGGGCGATACGAGCAGTACTTC
CASSQAGLAGRYEQYF
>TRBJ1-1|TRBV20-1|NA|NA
TGCAGTGCTAGAGCGGGGGTCTCGCCTGAAGCTTTCTTT
CSARAGVSPEAFF
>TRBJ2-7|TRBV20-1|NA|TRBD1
TGCAGTGCTAGCCCCGGGACAGGGGTCAAGTACTTC
CSASPGTGVKYF
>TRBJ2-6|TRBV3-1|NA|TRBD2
TGTGCCAGCAGCCAAGCTGCTTGGGGGGGGTCGTGGGTGTCCTCTGGGGCCAACGTCCTGACTTTT
CASSQAAWGGSWVSSGANVLTF
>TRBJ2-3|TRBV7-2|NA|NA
TGTGCCAGCAGCAGGACACCCCCCGGACCCTGGACAGATACGCAGTATTTT
CASSRTPPGPWTDTQYF
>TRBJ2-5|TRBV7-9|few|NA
TGTGCCAGCAGCCCTAGCCGGGTAGGGGAGACCCAGTACTTC
CASSPSRVGETQYF
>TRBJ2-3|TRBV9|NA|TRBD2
TGTGCCAGCAGCACTCGCGGGGGGGATATTTCAGATACGCAGTATTTT
CASSTRGGDISDTQYF
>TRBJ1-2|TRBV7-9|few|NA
TGTGCCAGCAGCTTCCCCCCTGGGCAGGCTTATGGCTACACCTTC
CASSFPPGQAYGYTF
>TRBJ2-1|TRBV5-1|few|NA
TGCGCCAGCAGCCTAAACGGCCCTCCGGCGAACAATGAGCAGTTCTTC
CASSLNGPPANNEQFF
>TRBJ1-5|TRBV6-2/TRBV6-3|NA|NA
TGTGCCAGCAGACCTACCCCGGGTAGGAATCAGCCCCAGCATTTT
CASRPTPGRNQPQHF
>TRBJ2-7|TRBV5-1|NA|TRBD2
TGCGCCAGCAGCGTGGAGCCGAGCGGGGGGGCCTACGAGCAGTACTTC
CASSVEPSGGAYEQYF
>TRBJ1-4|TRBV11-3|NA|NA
TGTGCCAGCAGCCCCGGCCCCAATCGGGAAAAACTGTTTTTT
CASSPGPNREKLFF
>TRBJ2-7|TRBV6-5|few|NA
TGTGCCAGCAGTTACAGGGCATTTTCCTACGAGCAGTACTTC
CASSYRAFSYEQYF
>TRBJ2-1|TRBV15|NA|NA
TGTGCCACCAGCAGTTACCAGGGTCCGGAACAGCAGTTCTTC
CATSSYQGPEQQFF
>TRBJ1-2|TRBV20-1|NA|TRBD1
TGCAGTGCCAGGGGGGACAGCGCAACTCCTAACTATGGCTACACCTTC
CSARGDSATPNYGYTF
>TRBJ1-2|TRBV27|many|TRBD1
TGTGCCAGCAGTTCCGACAGGGGGGGCGACTATGGCTACACCTTC
CASSSDRGGDYGYTF
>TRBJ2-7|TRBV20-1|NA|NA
TGCAGTGCTATCCGCAGCGCCTACGAGCAGTACTTC
CSAIRSAYEQYF
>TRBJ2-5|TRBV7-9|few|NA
TGTGCCAGCAGACGATGGCAAGAGACCCAGTACTTC
CASRRWQETQYF
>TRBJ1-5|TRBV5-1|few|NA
TGCGCCAGCAGCTTGGGAGTGGGGAACAATCAGCCCCAGCATTTT
CASSLGVGNNQPQHF
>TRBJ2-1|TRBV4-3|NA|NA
TGCGCCAGCAGCCACGCTGGAAACTCCTACAATGAGCAGTTCTTC
CASSHAGNSYNEQFF
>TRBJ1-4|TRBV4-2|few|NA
TGTGCCAGCAGCCAGACAGGTGGAGCTAATGAAAAACTGTTTTTT
CASSQTGGANEKLFF
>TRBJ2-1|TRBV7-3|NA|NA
TGTGCCAGCAGCTTCCAGGGGGGTCCAGAGAATGAGCAGTTCTTC
CASSFQGGPENEQFF